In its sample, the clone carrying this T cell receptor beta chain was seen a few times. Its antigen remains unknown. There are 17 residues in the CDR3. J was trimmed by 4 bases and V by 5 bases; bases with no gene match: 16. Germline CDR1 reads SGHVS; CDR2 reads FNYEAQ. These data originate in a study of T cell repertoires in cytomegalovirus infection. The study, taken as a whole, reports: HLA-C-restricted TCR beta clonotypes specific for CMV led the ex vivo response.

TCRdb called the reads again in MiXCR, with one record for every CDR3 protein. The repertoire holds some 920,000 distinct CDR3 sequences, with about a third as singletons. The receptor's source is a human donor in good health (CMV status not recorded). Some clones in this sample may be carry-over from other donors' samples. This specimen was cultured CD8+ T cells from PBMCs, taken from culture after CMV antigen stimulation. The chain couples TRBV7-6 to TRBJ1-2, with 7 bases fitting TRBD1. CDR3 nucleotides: TGTGCCAGCAGCCCGGGGACAGCAGTAATTGGGACCTATGGCTACACCTTC. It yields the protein CASSPGTAVIGTYGYTF.